This TCR beta chain was identified in a study of shared clonotypes between healthy human individuals. Whole-study findings and limits: Incompleteness in sorted-subset sequencing, despite large depth, was shown by rarefaction. Relative to clonotypes present in all four donors, those not shared had lower generation probabilities.

There are 13 residues in the CDR3. V shed 3 bases and J 3 bases; nucleotides not matched to a gene: 2. Per the germline V gene, CDR1 is MNHEY and CDR2 is SMNVEV (reference sequence). This clone was detected a few times. Its cognate antigen is unknown. At the DNA level, this CDR3 is encoded by other sequences in the same sample as well. Original processing notes: With immunoSEQ giving junction-only sequences and no quality scores, filtering differed. Only in-frame clones appear in the TCRdb table, and some are missing; sequencing was by immunoSEQ multiplex PCR. The D gene and trimming were derived from the DNA, and the V and J assignments and clone size from that table. Of approximately 840,000 clones in the sample, about 96% were seen once. CD45RO-negative CD8 cells positively selected for CCR7 made up the naive population, which excluded terminally differentiated effector memory CD45RA+ cells.

This clonotype was obtained from a young man in good health. V and J are TRBV27 and TRBJ2-7; 7 bases fit TRBD1. Source material: naive CD8+ T cells sorted from blood. In DNA form, the CDR3 reads TGTGCCAGCAGTTTCGGGACAGACTACGAGCAGTACTTC. Protein: CASSFGTDYEQYF.